This T cell receptor (beta chain) was sequenced in a study of OX40 agonist ivuxolimab in advanced cancers. The V gene's germline CDR1 is SGHVS and CDR2 FQNEAQ. The trim removed 5 bases at V and 7 bases at J, leaving 5 bases unmatched. This CDR3 comprises 12 residues. Sequencing was performed with immunoSEQ multiplex PCR; in TCRdb, only in-frame clones are kept and a portion is missing. The sample includes about 47,000 clones, approximately 88% of them seen just once. Study-wide results and limits: The study found that CD8+ T cells averaged more expanded clones than CD4+. Clones of CD4+ and CD8+ blood T cells grew by week 6 at doses of 0.1 to 3.0 mg/kg.

In regard to this clone: Its antigen remains unknown.

The input for sequencing was CD4+ or CD8+ T cells sorted from blood, taken in a trial of the OX40 agonist ivuxolimab. This sequence originates from an adult with an advanced solid tumor such as melanoma, head and neck, liver or kidney cancer. V is TRBV7-8 and J is TRBJ2-7, with 7 bases matching TRBD1. The CDR3 loop reads CASSQDRFEQYF. The CDR3 coding sequence is TGTGCCAGCAGCCAGGACAGGTTTGAGCAGTACTTC.